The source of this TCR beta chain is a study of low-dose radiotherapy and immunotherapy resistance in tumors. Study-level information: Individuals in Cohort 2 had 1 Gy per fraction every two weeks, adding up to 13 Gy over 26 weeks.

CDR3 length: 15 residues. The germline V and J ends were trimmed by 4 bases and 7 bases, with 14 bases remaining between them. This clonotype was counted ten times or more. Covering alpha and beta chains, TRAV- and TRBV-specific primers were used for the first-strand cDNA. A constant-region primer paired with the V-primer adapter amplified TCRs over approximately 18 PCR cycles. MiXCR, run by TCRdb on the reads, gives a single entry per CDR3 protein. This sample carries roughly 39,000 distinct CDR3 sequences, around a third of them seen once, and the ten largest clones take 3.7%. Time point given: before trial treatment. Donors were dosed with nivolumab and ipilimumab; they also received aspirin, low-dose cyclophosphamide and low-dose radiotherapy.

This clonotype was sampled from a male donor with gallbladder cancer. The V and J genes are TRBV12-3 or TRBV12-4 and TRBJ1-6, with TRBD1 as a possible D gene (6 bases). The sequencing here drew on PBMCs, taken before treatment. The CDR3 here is CASSSGGASNSPLHF. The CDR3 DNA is TGTGCCAGCAGTTCCGGGGGGGCTAGCAATTCACCCCTCCACTTT.